This section outlines one T cell receptor (beta chain) sequence together with its context. Amplification used 60 Vbeta primers and 13 Jbeta primers. TCRdb's copy holds only in-frame clones and misses some; the assay was immunoSEQ multiplex PCR. In the table there are about 57,000 clones, 65% to 75% of which are singletons. Germline trimming cut 6 bases from V and 4 bases from J; bases unmatched to any gene: 4. Germline V lookup: CDR1 SGHTA, CDR2 FQGNSA. This CDR3 spans 13 amino acids. This sample was included in a study of cytomegalovirus exposure and HLA in healthy donors. The TCR comes from a man aged 25 to 40 in good health and CMV-seropositive. The chain links TRBV7-2 to TRBJ2-7, with 9 bases that match TRBD2. The sequencing sample was made of PBMCs. This CDR3 is CASRGTSSYEQYF. The CDR3 nucleotides read TGTGCCAGCAGGGGGACTAGCTCTTACGAGCAGTACTTC.